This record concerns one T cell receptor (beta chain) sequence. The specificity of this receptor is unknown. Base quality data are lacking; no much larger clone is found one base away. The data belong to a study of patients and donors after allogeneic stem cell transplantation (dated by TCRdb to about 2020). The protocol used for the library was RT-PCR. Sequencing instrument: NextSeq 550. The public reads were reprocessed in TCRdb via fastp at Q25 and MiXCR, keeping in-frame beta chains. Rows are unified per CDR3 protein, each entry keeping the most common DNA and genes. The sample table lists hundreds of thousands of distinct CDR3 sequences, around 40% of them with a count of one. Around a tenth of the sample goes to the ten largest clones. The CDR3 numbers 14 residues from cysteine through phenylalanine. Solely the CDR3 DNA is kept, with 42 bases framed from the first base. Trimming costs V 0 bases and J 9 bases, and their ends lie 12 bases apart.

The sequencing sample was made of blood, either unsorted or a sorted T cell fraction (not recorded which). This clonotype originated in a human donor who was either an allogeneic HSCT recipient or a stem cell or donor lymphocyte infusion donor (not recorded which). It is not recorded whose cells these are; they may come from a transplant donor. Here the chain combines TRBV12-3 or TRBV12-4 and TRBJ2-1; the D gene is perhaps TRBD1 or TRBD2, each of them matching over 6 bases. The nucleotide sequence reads TGTGCCAGCAGTTTAGCATCGGGGGCTATTGAGCAGTTCTTC. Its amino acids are CASSLASGAIEQFF.